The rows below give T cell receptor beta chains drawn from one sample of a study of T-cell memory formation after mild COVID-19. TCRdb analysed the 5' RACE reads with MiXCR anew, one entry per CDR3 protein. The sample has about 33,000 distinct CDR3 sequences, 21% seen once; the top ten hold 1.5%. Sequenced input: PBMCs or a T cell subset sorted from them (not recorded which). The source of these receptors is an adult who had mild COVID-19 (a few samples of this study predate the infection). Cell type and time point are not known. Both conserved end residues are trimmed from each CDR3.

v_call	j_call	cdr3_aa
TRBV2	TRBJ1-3	ASSEWEGPGNTIY
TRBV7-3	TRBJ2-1	ASSPVGGTGVNPYNEQF
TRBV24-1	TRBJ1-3	ATSDDRQGSGNTIY
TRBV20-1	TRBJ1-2	SAREGSGGNGYT
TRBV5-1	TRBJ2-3	ASSLGHSTDTQY
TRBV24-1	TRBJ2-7	ATSEGTPTYEQY
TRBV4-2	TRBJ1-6	ASSQDESGTAYSPLH
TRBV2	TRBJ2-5	ASSRDLQETQY
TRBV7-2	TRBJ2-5	ASSLVAGAGETQY
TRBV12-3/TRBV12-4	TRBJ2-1	ASSLAATARGQF
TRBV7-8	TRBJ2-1	ASRVPGQRNNEQF
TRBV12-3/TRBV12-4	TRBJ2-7	ASSLGTGMPYEQY
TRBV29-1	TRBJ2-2	SVGQGNTGELF
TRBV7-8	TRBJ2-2	ASSPVGAGDTGELF
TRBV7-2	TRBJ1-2	ASSLVQRRWGYT
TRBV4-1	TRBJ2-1	ASSQARGRVRGNEQF
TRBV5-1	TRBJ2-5	ASSSGGEETQY
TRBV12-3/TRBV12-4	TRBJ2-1	RVGELRQF
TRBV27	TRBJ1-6	ASSFWETLYNSPLH